This record concerns one T cell receptor (beta chain) sequence. The data belong to a study of control samples from healthy donors and cancer patients. The protocol was immunoSEQ multiplex PCR, while the TCRdb copy is restricted to in-frame clones and leaves out a portion. The table records roughly 120,000 clones, around 90% of them present only once. Trimming took off 3 bases at V and 3 bases at J, with 1 base between the two ends. Germline loops: CDR1 KGHSH, CDR2 LQKENI. The CDR3 runs 11 residues. The V call is TRBV18, the J call TRBJ2-3; D remains ambiguous. Sequencing was carried out using blood. This TCR came from a woman between 65 and 79 years old in good health. This CDR3 is CASSPTDTQYF. DNA for the CDR3: TGTGCCAGCTCACCGACAGATACGCAGTATTTT.